The T cell receptor (beta chain) described here comes from a study of T cell repertoires in cytomegalovirus infection. As for the study in general: Public TCR beta signatures marked donors with CMV infection and the matching HLA.

Concerning this clonotype: The antigen is undetermined.

Overall study results and limits: CMV-specific TCR beta clonotypes restricted by HLA-C dominated the ex vivo response.

The V gene lost 10 bases and the J gene lost 6 bases, with 21 bases spanning the gap. The germline V gene has CDR1 SNHLY and CDR2 FYNNEI. This CDR3 region has 15 residues. Each CDR3 protein gets one entry after TCRdb re-called the reads with MiXCR. The profile shows 90,000 to 120,000 distinct CDR3 sequences, 42% of them singletons. The receptor comes from a human donor in good health (CMV status not recorded). Some clones in this sample may be carry-over from other donors' samples. This specimen was CD8+ T cells from cultured PBMCs, taken from culture after CMV antigen stimulation. V is TRBV2 and J is TRBJ2-2; TRBD2 might be the D (7 bases). The CDR3 DNA reads as TGTGCCACCATCTCCGGGGGGCATGAGGCCGGGGAGCTGTTTTTT. Translated: CATISGGHEAGELFF. The complete variable domain, with remaining parts taken from reference TRBV2 and TRBJ2-2, reads EPEVTQTPSHQVTQMGQEVILRCVPISNHLYFYWYRQILGQKVEFLVSFYNNEISEKSEIFDDQFSVERPDGSNFTLKIRSTKLEDSAMYFCATISGGHEAGELFFGEGSRLTVL.